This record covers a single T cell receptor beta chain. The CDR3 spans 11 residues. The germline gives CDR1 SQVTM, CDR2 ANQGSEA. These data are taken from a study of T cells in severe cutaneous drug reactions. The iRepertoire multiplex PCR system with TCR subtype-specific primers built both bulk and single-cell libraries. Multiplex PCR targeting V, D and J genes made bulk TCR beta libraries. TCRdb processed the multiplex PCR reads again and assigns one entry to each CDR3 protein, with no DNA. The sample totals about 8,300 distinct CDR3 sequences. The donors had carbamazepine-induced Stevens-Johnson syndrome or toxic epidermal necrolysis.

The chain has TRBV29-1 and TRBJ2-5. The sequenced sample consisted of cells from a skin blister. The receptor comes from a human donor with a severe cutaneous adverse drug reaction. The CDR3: CSVVDLETQYF.